The clone carrying this T cell receptor beta chain has a handful of counts. Its antigen is unknown. TCRdb re-called the 5' RACE reads through MiXCR, storing one row per CDR3 protein. Here the sample spans a few hundred thousand distinct CDR3 sequences, roughly 21% being singletons. This entry is derived from a study of T-cell memory formation after mild COVID-19. Study-wide context: Clusters were largely donor specific.

General study findings and limits: Pre-infection memory held some responding clones, suggesting pre-existing cross-reactive T cells responded.

This clonotype originated in a man aged 18 to 35 who had mild COVID-19 (a few samples of this study predate the infection). Cell type and time point are not known. The sequenced sample consisted of PBMCs or a T cell subset sorted from them (not recorded which).

The CDR3 coding sequence is TGCAGCGCCCAGTGGCAGGGAAACACTGAAGCTTTCTTT. Translation gives CSAQWQGNTEAFF. The chain is built from TRBV29-1 and TRBJ1-1, with D maybe TRBD1 (5 bases). Germline assignment: CDR1 SQVTM and CDR2 ANQGSEA. The V end lost 7 bases, the J end lost 2 bases, and 14 bases lay between the germline ends. The CDR3 has 13 amino acids.